Ten or more counts support the clone carrying this T cell receptor beta chain. Antigen specificity is unknown. One end of the junction is discordant with germline, which a read error may explain. These data originate in a study of metastatic and nonmetastatic thyroid tumors. Whole-study context: A comparison of repertoires was made across blood and tumor or nodule tissue from malignant and benign thyroid patients.

Findings of the study overall: Significantly higher TCR beta diversity was reportedly seen in malignant thyroid tumors than benign nodules, in blood and tumor.

In the study's own analysis: In papillary thyroid cancer, a distant-metastasis classifier was built using CDR3 differences across clinicopathological groups. Via MiXCR, TCRdb re-called the PCR reads. The V and J calls and clone size come from TCRdb's table, not from the authors' own analysis. The data show 45,000 or so clones, about 16% seen once. The entire patient cohort was treatment-naive prior to thyroid surgery. What was sequenced was blood. This TCR was recovered from a female donor with papillary thyroid cancer or a benign thyroid nodule (not recorded which). Some clones in this sample may be carry-over from other donors' samples.

CDR3 sequence reads: CASSLGGQAPYYQQYF. DNA for the CDR3: TGCGCCAGCAGCTTGGGAGGACAGGCCCCCTACTACCAGCAGTACTTC. V is TRBV5-1 and J is TRBJ2-7, with 7 bases lining up with TRBD1. Germline V gene data show CDR1 as SGHRS and CDR2 as YFSETQ. This CDR3 spans 16 amino acids.